These 28 T cell receptor beta chains were all obtained from the same sample, sequenced in a study of cytomegalovirus exposure and HLA in healthy donors. The PCR used 60 Vbeta and 13 Jbeta primers. The repertoire was sequenced with immunoSEQ multiplex PCR; TCRdb's copy has only in-frame clones and lacks some. The data hold some 180,000 clones, with roughly an eighth observed a single time. Specimen: PBMCs. The receptors were sampled from a man aged 45-65 years in good health and CMV-seropositive.

V and J are TRBV2 and TRBJ2-1, with 8 positions matching TRBD1. The V gene's germline CDR1 is SNHLY and CDR2 FYNNEI. The CDR3 consists of 15 residues. V was pared by 4 bases and J by 8 bases, with 10 bases of the junction left unmatched. The DNA for the CDR3 is TGTGCCAGCAGTGCTGACAGGGGACCATTTGATGAGCAGTTCTTC. This encodes CASSADRGPFDEQFF.

The chain links TRBV7-2 to TRBJ1-2, with a tentative D call TRBD1 (5 bases). Germline loops: CDR1 SGHTA, CDR2 FQGNSA. V was shortened by 2 bases and J by 4 bases, with 14 bases between the two germline ends. The CDR3 runs to 15 residues. DNA for the CDR3: TGTGCCAGCAGCTTAATGCAGGGCACCAGCTATGGCTACACCTTC. This gives the protein CASSLMQGTSYGYTF.

In DNA form, the CDR3 reads TGTGCCAGCAGTTTATTTGCCCCCCGACAGGCCTATAATGAAAAACTGTTTTTT. Translating it yields CASSLFAPRQAYNEKLFF. The chain employs TRBV27 and TRBJ1-4, with TRBD1 as a possible D gene (6 bases). The CDR3 covers 18 residues. V gave up 1 base and J gave up 4 bases, with 19 bases separating them. Per germline, CDR1 MNHEY and CDR2 SMNVEV (reference sequence). Based on the CDR3 plus reference TRBV27 and TRBJ1-4, the full variable domain is EAQVTQNPRYLITVTGKKLTVTCSQNMNHEYMSWYRQDPGLGLRQIYYSMNVEVTDKGDVPEGYKVSRKEKRNFPLILESPSPNQTSLYFCASSLFAPRQAYNEKLFFGSGTQLSVL.

CDR3 bases: TGTGCCAGCAGTCCATCAGGGACAGGCAACTATGGCTACACCTTC. Protein sequence: CASSPSGTGNYGYTF. This sequence joins TRBV9 and TRBJ1-2, with 8 positions matching TRBD1. Germline V gives CDR1 SGDLS, CDR2 YYNGEE. This CDR3 has 15 amino acids. V lost 5 bases to trimming and J lost 2 bases; unmatched junction nucleotides: 8.

V and J are TRBV30 and TRBJ2-7; unclear D gene. Germline values: CDR1 GTSNPN, CDR2 SVGIG (reference sequence). V was clipped by 2 bases and J by 0 bases, with 11 bases between them. CDR3 length equals 14 residues. This chain's CDR3 is CAWSPPTVSYEQYF. The CDR3 nucleotides are TGTGCCTGGAGTCCCCCCACGGTCTCCTACGAGCAGTACTTC.

This clone was counted between two and nine times. The chain joins TRBV5-1 to TRBJ1-1, with TRBD1 matching over 7 bases. Losses at the gene ends were 0 bases for V and 6 bases for J; bases not matched to a gene: 8. This CDR3 has 15 amino acids. CDR1 is SGHRS, CDR2 YFSETQ, per germline. CDR3 region: CASSLEGRGVAEAFF. The CDR3 bases are TGCGCCAGCAGCTTGGAGGGCAGGGGGGTGGCTGAAGCTTTCTTT.

V gene TRBV12-5 combines with J gene TRBJ2-5; 8 bases match TRBD2. The CDR3 loop spans 12 amino acids. V was clipped by 7 bases and J by 12 bases; unmatched bases: 10. The germline V gene has CDR1 LGHNT and CDR2 FRNRAP. CDR3 nucleotide sequence: TGTGCTAGTGCCTTGCGGGGGGCGGAGAAGTACTTC. Translation gives CASALRGAEKYF.

This clone was seen a few times. The chain links TRBV19 to TRBJ1-2; D gene unclear. This CDR3 spans 14 amino acids. Germline V CDR1 and CDR2: LNHDA, SQIVND (reference sequence). V lost 5 bases and J 7 bases, leaving 17 bases between the germline ends. DNA of the CDR3: TGTGCCAGTAGTTTGTCCGCGGGTAGCGGTGGCTACACCTTC. It codes for CASSLSAGSGGYTF.

The rearrangement links TRBV4-1 to TRBJ1-3; 7 bases agree with TRBD1. With V trimmed by 3 bases and J by 2 bases, 7 bases remained unmatched. CDR1 and CDR2 from the germline V gene are MGHRA and YSYEKL. The CDR3 is 16 amino acids. CDR3 amino acids: CASSHLQGGPGNTIYF. The CDR3, as DNA: TGCGCCAGCAGCCACCTCCAAGGGGGCCCTGGAAACACCATATATTTT.

The chain is built from TRBV7-2 and TRBJ2-2; tentative D call: TRBD1 (5 bases). Germline CDR1 is SGHTA and CDR2 is FQGNSA. V lost 5 bases to trimming and J lost 6 bases, with 16 bases between them. The CDR3 loop spans 15 amino acids. In DNA, the CDR3 is TGTGCCAGCAGCCAGACAGTTCTCCATTCCGGGGAGCTGTTTTTT. It is translated as CASSQTVLHSGELFF.

The rearrangement uses TRBV5-1 and TRBJ1-2; the match to TRBD1 covers 9 bases. The V gene's germline CDR1 is SGHRS and CDR2 YFSETQ. V shed 4 bases and J 8 bases; nucleotides not matched to a gene: 3. The CDR3 contains 12 residues. CDR3 nucleotides: TGCGCCAGCAGCGGGACAGGGCAGGGCTACACCTTC. Its protein is CASSGTGQGYTF. The variable domain in full, completed from reference TRBV5-1 and TRBJ1-2, reads KAGVTQTPRYLIKTRGQQVTLSCSPISGHRSVSWYQQTPGQGLQFLFEYFSETQRNKGNFPGRFSGRQFSNSRSEMNVSTLELGDSALYLCASSGTGQGYTFGSGTRLTVV.

This chain links TRBV13 with TRBJ2-3; D remains ambiguous. This CDR3 has 15 amino acids. The V end lost 5 bases, the J end lost 2 bases, and 14 bases lay between the germline ends. Germline V gene lookup returns CDR1 PRHDT and CDR2 FYEKMQ (reference sequence). The CDR3 DNA reads TGTGCCAGCAGCATGCAGGATAGTCCCACAGATACGCAGTATTTT. Its translation: CASSMQDSPTDTQYF.

This clone was seen a few times. The chain links TRBV6-1 to TRBJ1-2; D is unclear. Between the trimmed V and J ends, which lost 0 bases and 10 bases, there was a span of 12 bases. CDR3 length: 13 residues. Germline loops: CDR1 MNHNS, CDR2 SASEGT. The CDR3 region has the DNA TGTGCCAGCAGTGAAGCGCCAGTTTTTGACTACACCTTC. Translated: CASSEAPVFDYTF.

In its sample, this clone was seen a few times. The rearrangement links TRBV7-2 to TRBJ2-3, with D tentatively TRBD1 (5 bases). V was pared by 5 bases and J by 6 bases, with 15 bases between. This CDR3 comprises 14 residues. Germline V CDR1 and CDR2: SGHTA, FQGNSA. CDR3 bases: TGTGCCAGCAGCACGGACCAGGGCCTGGATACGCAGTATTTT. This codes for CASSTDQGLDTQYF. Combining the CDR3 with reference TRBV7-2 and TRBJ2-3 gives the whole variable domain GAGVSQSPSNKVTEKGKDVELRCDPISGHTALYWYRQSLGQGLEFLIYFQGNSAPDKSGLPSDRFSAERTGGSVSTLTIQRTQQEDSAVYLCASSTDQGLDTQYFGPGTRLTVL.

This clone was seen a handful of times. The chain has TRBV6-1 and TRBJ1-5, with a tentative D call TRBD1 (6 bases). V was cut by 4 bases and J by 1 base, with 11 bases left in between. Looked up from germline, CDR1 is MNHNS and CDR2 is SASEGT. CDR3 size: 15 residues. The CDR3 is CASSAGVGSNQPQHF. DNA of the CDR3: TGTGCCAGCAGTGCAGGGGTCGGGAGCAATCAGCCCCAGCATTTT.

This chain joins TRBV19 and TRBJ1-6; D uncertain. This CDR3 comprises 14 residues. The V end was cut by 3 bases, the J end by 10 bases, with 13 bases between. Germline CDR1 LNHDA, CDR2 SQIVND (reference sequence). CDR3 sequence: CASSIEATRSPLHF. For the CDR3, the DNA is TGTGCCAGTAGTATTGAGGCGACCCGGTCACCCCTCCACTTT. Full variable domain (remainder filled in from reference TRBV19 and TRBJ1-6): DGGITQSPKYLFRKEGQNVTLSCEQNLNHDAMYWYRQDPGQGLRLIYYSQIVNDFQKGDIAEGYSVSREKKESFPLTVTSAQKNPTAFYLCASSIEATRSPLHFGNGTRLTVT.

In this sample, this clone turned up a few times. This chain links TRBV19 with TRBJ1-1, with unresolved D. Per germline, CDR1 LNHDA and CDR2 SQIVND (reference sequence). This CDR3 has 14 residues. The V end lost 0 bases, the J end lost 6 bases, and 11 bases lay between the germline ends. The CDR3 sequence: CASSIDGQWAEAFF. In nucleotides, the CDR3 is TGTGCCAGTAGTATAGATGGGCAGTGGGCTGAAGCTTTCTTT.

This clone has just a few counts. This chain joins TRBV28 and TRBJ1-6, with D perhaps matching TRBD1 (6 bases). The CDR3 totals 14 residues. The V gene's germline CDR1 is MDHEN and CDR2 SYDVKM. Trimming removed 7 bases from V and 10 bases from J, with 17 bases in between. The CDR3 DNA reads TGTGCCAGCACTCAGGGGCCAGCCGGCTCACCCCTCCACTTT. It codes for CASTQGPAGSPLHF. The full variable domain, with the rest looked up from reference TRBV28 and TRBJ1-6, is DVKVTQSSRYLVKRTGEKVFLECVQDMDHENMFWYRQDPGLGLRLIYFSYDVKMKEKGDIPEGYSVSREKKERFSLILESASTNQTSMYLCASTQGPAGSPLHFGNGTRLTVT.

This clone was counted between two and nine times. The gene calls are TRBV5-1 and TRBJ2-5, with 10 positions matching TRBD2. This CDR3 has 16 residues. CDR1 and CDR2 from the germline V gene are SGHRS and YFSETQ. V lost 0 bases, J lost 5 bases, and 7 bases stayed unmatched. The CDR3 region has the DNA TGCGCCAGCAGCTTGGCCGCTAGCGGGGGCCGGGAGACCCAGTACTTC. Its translation is CASSLAASGGRETQYF.

The chain couples TRBV19 to TRBJ2-6; 7 nucleotides line up with TRBD2. This CDR3 spans 16 amino acids. Germline trimming cut 3 bases from V and 2 bases from J; bases unmatched to any gene: 4. Germline CDR1 and CDR2: LNHDA and SQIVND (reference sequence). Here the CDR3 reads CASSIWEGAGANVLTF. CDR3 sequence (DNA): TGTGCCAGTAGTATCTGGGAGGGAGCTGGGGCCAACGTCCTGACTTTC.

This clone was counted a few times. The chain joins TRBV7-9 to TRBJ1-3, with a weak D call TRBD1 (5 bases). The CDR3 totals 15 residues. Trimming cost V 2 bases and J 2 bases, with 10 bases left between them. Germline assignment: CDR1 SEHNR and CDR2 FQNEAQ (reference sequence). The CDR3 spells CASSLTGTPGNTIYF. The CDR3, as DNA: TGTGCCAGCAGCTTAACCGGGACTCCTGGAAACACCATATATTTT.

This clone came up a few times. V is TRBV11-3 and J is TRBJ1-2, with D perhaps matching TRBD1 (5 bases). There are 14 residues in the CDR3. Germline V CDR1 and CDR2: SGHNT, YENEEA. Trimming removed 4 bases at V and 7 bases at J, with 16 bases between. CDR3 bases: TGTGCCAGCAGCTGGTCCAGGGACTCGGTTGGCTACACCTTC. Protein: CASSWSRDSVGYTF.

This clone was picked up a small number of times. The V and J genes are TRBV29-1 and TRBJ1-2; 8 bases align to TRBD1. The CDR3 length is 11 residues. The trim removed 7 bases at V and 8 bases at J, leaving 6 bases unmatched. The germline CDR1 and CDR2 sequences are SQVTM and ANQGSEA. CDR3 sequence: CSARTGNGYTF. The CDR3 DNA is TGCAGCGCCCGGACAGGGAACGGCTACACCTTC.

The chain carries TRBV2 and TRBJ1-4, with D uncertain. V was cut by 2 bases and J by 7 bases, with 11 bases left in between. This CDR3 spans 14 amino acids. Germline CDR1 reads SNHLY; CDR2 reads FYNNEI. DNA for the CDR3: TGTGCCAGCAGTGAAAGGAGGGTACGTGAAAAACTGTTTTTT. The encoded protein is CASSERRVREKLFF.

This clone has only a few counts. CDR3 in amino acids: CASSLRSSSGQYYGYTF. CDR3 coding DNA: TGCGCCAGCAGTCTCCGGAGCTCTTCGGGACAGTACTATGGCTACACCTTC. V usage is TRBV5-1 and J usage is TRBJ1-2; 7 bases align to TRBD1. Unmatched junction bases numbered 16, after V lost 5 bases and J lost 3 bases. The germline V gene encodes CDR1 SGHRS and CDR2 YFSETQ. This CDR3 is built from 17 residues. The variable domain in full, with the rest retrieved from reference TRBV5-1 and TRBJ1-2, is KAGVTQTPRYLIKTRGQQVTLSCSPISGHRSVSWYQQTPGQGLQFLFEYFSETQRNKGNFPGRFSGRQFSNSRSEMNVSTLELGDSALYLCASSLRSSSGQYYGYTFGSGTRLTVV.

The rearrangement links TRBV30 to TRBJ1-3, with a possible D match to TRBD1 (5 bases). This CDR3 is built from 15 residues. CDR1 is GTSNPN and CDR2 is SVGIG in the germline V gene (reference sequence). Trimming stripped 0 bases from V and 3 bases from J, with 12 bases between. CDR3 sequence: CAWSVDAGFGNTIYF. The CDR3 region has the DNA TGTGCCTGGAGTGTAGATGCAGGGTTTGGAAACACCATATATTTT.

Regarding this clone: Its ends do not fully match the called genes, so a read error is possible. The chain links TRBV25-1 to TRBJ2-1, with TRBD2 matching over 9 bases. This CDR3 spans 14 amino acids. Germline CDR1 reads MGHDK; CDR2 reads SYGVNS. In nucleotides, the CDR3 is TGTGTCAGCAGTGCGGGGGGGAGTTTGTATGAGCAGTTCTTC. This codes for CVSSAGGSLYEQFF.

The table lists this clone with a few counts. The CDR3 reads CASSQVTGARTEAFF. Written as DNA, the CDR3 is TGCGCCAGCAGCCAAGTGACAGGGGCTCGAACTGAAGCTTTCTTT. The V and J genes are TRBV4-3 and TRBJ1-1, with 8 bases lining up with TRBD1. Germline loops: CDR1 LGHNA, CDR2 YSLEER. The CDR3 extends over 15 amino acids. Trimming removed 1 base from V and 5 bases from J; junction bases left unmatched: 6.